This passage covers 28 T cell receptor beta chains from one sample sequenced in a study of regulatory T cells in long-lasting Graves disease. Stated time point: newly diagnosed GD, antithyroid drugs for less than 3 months. RNA from PBMCs was the source of the TCR library. The authors built TCR beta libraries using iRepertoire HTBI primers and Arm-PCR of CDR3 regions. TCRdb itself ran the multiplex PCR reads through MiXCR, one entry per CDR3 protein. Here the sample spans roughly 500,000 distinct CDR3 sequences, about 13% being singletons. These records were also assigned to another study, of T cells in Graves' hyperthyroidism and ophthalmopathy.

Sample: peripheral blood mononuclear cells (PBMCs), taken at new diagnosis, from a patient treated with antithyroid drugs. The receptors stem from a man aged 25-45 years with Graves disease.

This clonotype was counted between two and nine times. A much larger clone sits a single nucleotide away, making a read error possible. The CDR3 carries no conserved terminal phenylalanine or tryptophan, so it likely arises from a read error. The chain joins TRBV27 to TRBJ2-4; 8 bases are shared with TRBD2. TRBJ2-5 explains the end of the DNA better; the J call may be wrong. Germline V gene sequence: CDR1 MNHEY, CDR2 SMNVEV (reference sequence). This CDR3 contains 16 residues. The CDR3 DNA reads as TGTGCCAGCAGAGGCGGGGGGAACGCTGCCGAGGAGACCCAGTACTCC. Protein: CASRGGGNAAEETQYS.

In this sample, this clonotype turned up many times. The chain has TRBV30 and TRBJ2-5, with 8 nucleotides matching TRBD2. The V gene's germline CDR1 is GTSNPN and CDR2 SVGIG (reference sequence). The CDR3 spans 15 residues. With 3 bases clipped from V and 5 bases from J, the junction kept 11 bases outside the gene matches. The CDR3 protein is CAWSRTGTSYETQYF. The CDR3 bases are TGTGCCTGGAGCAGGACCGGGACTAGTTATGAGACCCAGTACTTC.

This clonotype has a count of ten or more. The V gene is TRBV24-1, the J gene TRBJ2-1, with D maybe TRBD2 (5 bases). This CDR3 has 14 residues. V was pared by 7 bases and J by 7 bases, with 16 bases between. Germline V gene lookup returns CDR1 KGHDR and CDR2 SFDVKD. The CDR3 sequence: CATSPDLPGNEQFF. The CDR3 DNA follows: TGTGCCACCAGCCCGGACCTTCCGGGGAATGAGCAGTTCTTC.

This chain links TRBV20-1 with TRBJ2-1, with D maybe TRBD1 (6 bases). From germline, CDR1 is DFQATT and CDR2 SNEGSKA (reference sequence). V shed 0 bases and J shed 0 bases, with 12 bases lying between them. This CDR3 has 16 residues. The CDR3: CSARDGDTYSYNEQFF. CDR3 nucleotides: TGCAGTGCTAGAGATGGGGACACCTACTCCTACAATGAGCAGTTCTTC.

This clonotype has at least ten counts. V usage is TRBV4-1 and J usage is TRBJ2-7, with D hard to call. The CDR3 sequence is 13 residues long. In germline, CDR1 is MGHRA, CDR2 YSYEKL. Deletions cut 2 bases from V and 3 bases from J, with 8 bases between. CDR3 loop: CASSQSHDYEQYF. The CDR3 region has the DNA TGCGCCAGCAGCCAATCACACGACTACGAGCAGTACTTC.

The J gene is TRBJ1-1, the V gene TRBV30; 10 bases line up with TRBD1. Germline assignment: CDR1 GTSNPN and CDR2 SVGIG (reference sequence). The length of the CDR3 is 14 residues. J lost 10 bases, V lost 1 base, and 9 bases had no gene match. CDR3 DNA sequence: TGTGCCTGGAGTGGCCCCACCGGGACAGGGGTAGCTTTCTTT. Translated, it gives CAWSGPTGTGVAFF. The full variable domain, its missing parts supplied by reference TRBV30 and TRBJ1-1, is SQTIHQWPATLVQPVGSPLSLECTVEGTSNPNLYWYRQAAGRGLQLLFYSVGIGQISSEVPQNLSASRPQDRQFILSSKKLLLSDSGFYLCAWSGPTGTGVAFFGQGTRLTVV.

The table lists this clonotype with a few counts. V and J are TRBV14 and TRBJ2-7; D remains ambiguous. The CDR3 runs to 15 residues. Trimming took off 2 bases at V and 2 bases at J, with 13 bases between the two ends. Germline CDR1 is SGHDN and CDR2 is FVKESK. CDR3 DNA: TGTGCCAGCAGCCAATTCGCAGCGAACACCTACGAGCAGTACTTC. Protein: CASSQFAANTYEQYF.

The chain has TRBV18 and TRBJ1-2; no definite D call. Germline V gene data show CDR1 as KGHSH and CDR2 as LQKENI. V was cut by 4 bases and J by 4 bases, with 13 bases left in between. This CDR3 spans 14 amino acids. This chain's CDR3 is CASSRPGPTYGYTF. Written as DNA, the CDR3 is TGTGCCAGCTCACGGCCAGGCCCCACCTATGGCTACACCTTC.

This clonotype was detected many times. The V gene is TRBV29-1, the J gene TRBJ2-7; 9 nucleotides agree with TRBD2. CDR1 is SQVTM, CDR2 ANQGSEA, per germline. This CDR3 is 13 amino acids long. The V and J ends lost 6 bases and 5 bases, in that order; junction bases with no gene match: 8. The DNA of the CDR3 is TGCAGCGTCTTGGGTCCTAGCGGGAACGAGCAGTACTTC. This encodes CSVLGPSGNEQYF.

This clonotype was detected many times. The chain employs TRBV12-3 or TRBV12-4 and TRBJ2-5; possible D gene TRBD2, 6 bases. This CDR3 region has 13 residues. Deletions cut 3 bases from V and 3 bases from J, with 8 bases between. The CDR3 is CASSLSGEETQYF. The CDR3 DNA sequence: TGTGCCAGCAGTTTGTCGGGGGAAGAGACCCAGTACTTC.

This clonotype was counted many times. The chain has TRBV12-3 or TRBV12-4 and TRBJ2-5, with D perhaps being TRBD1 or TRBD2 (5 bases each). The CDR3 is 15 amino acids. V lost 0 bases and J 9 bases, leaving 17 bases between the germline ends. CDR3 region: CASSLARDPPTAQYF. CDR3 nucleotides: TGTGCCAGCAGTTTAGCCCGGGACCCCCCGACGGCCCAGTACTTC.

This clonotype was found a few times. The V and J genes are TRBV29-1 and TRBJ2-1; 8 nucleotides align to TRBD2. The V gene end was trimmed by 6 bases and the J gene end by 7 bases; junction bases not matched to a gene: 8. This CDR3 has 13 residues. The germline V gene encodes CDR1 SQVTM and CDR2 ANQGSEA. Here the CDR3 reads CSVWLAGTNEQFF. The CDR3 DNA reads as TGCAGCGTCTGGCTAGCGGGTACTAATGAGCAGTTCTTC.

This chain connects TRBV7-2 to TRBJ2-5, with D possibly matching TRBD1 (5 bases). Trimming took off 3 bases at V and 0 bases at J, with 11 bases between the two ends. CDR1 and CDR2 from the germline V gene are SGHTA and FQGNSA. CDR3 length: 15 residues. The CDR3 nucleotides are TGTGCCAGCAGCTTGGGCAGGGCGTACCAAGAGACCCAGTACTTC. Protein sequence: CASSLGRAYQETQYF. Supplemented by reference TRBV7-2 and TRBJ2-5, the full variable domain reads GAGVSQSPSNKVTEKGKDVELRCDPISGHTALYWYRQSLGQGLEFLIYFQGNSAPDKSGLPSDRFSAERTGGSVSTLTIQRTQQEDSAVYLCASSLGRAYQETQYFGPGTRLLVL.

The sample holds many counts of this clonotype. The V and J genes are TRBV7-8 and TRBJ2-7; TRBD1 matches at 10 bases. V trimming: 4 bases; J trimming: 6 bases; junction bases outside the gene matches: 9. Germline V gene sequence: CDR1 SGHVS, CDR2 FQNEAQ. The CDR3 length is 15 residues. This chain's CDR3 is CASSYPGQGTGEQYF. The CDR3 DNA is TGTGCCAGCAGCTACCCGGGACAGGGGACCGGCGAGCAGTACTTC.

This clonotype was found many times. The rearrangement joins TRBV19 to TRBJ1-5; 10 nucleotides match TRBD1. In germline, CDR1 is LNHDA, CDR2 SQIVND (reference sequence). With V trimmed by 7 bases and J by 6 bases, 6 bases remained unmatched. This CDR3 region has 14 residues. CDR3 nucleotides: TGTGCCAGTACCCGACAGGGGGCTCTTCAGCCCCAGCATTTT. Its protein product is CASTRQGALQPQHF.

This clonotype was counted at least ten times. The genes are TRBV7-2 and TRBJ2-7; 11 nucleotides line up with TRBD2. The CDR3 spans 14 residues. The V gene end was trimmed by 4 bases and the J gene end by 3 bases; junction bases not matched to a gene: 2. Germline V gene sequence: CDR1 SGHTA, CDR2 FQGNSA. CDR3 nucleotides: TGTGCCAGCAGCTCGACTAGCGGGAACTACGAGCAGTACTTC. Translating gives CASSSTSGNYEQYF.

This clonotype was observed many times. This chain joins TRBV3-1 and TRBJ1-1; perhaps TRBD1 as D (6 bases). With 4 bases removed from V and 8 bases from J, the gap between germline ends came to 14 bases. The CDR3 has 13 amino acids. Per germline, CDR1 LGHDT and CDR2 YNNKEL (reference sequence). In nucleotides, the CDR3 is TGTGCCAGCAGCCGTGGAAGGGGGGCGGAAGCTTTCTTT. It translates to CASSRGRGAEAFF.

A remark on this clonotype: A much larger clone differs from this one at a single base, so this may be a read error. The V gene is TRBV11-2, the J gene TRBJ2-2; no clear D gene. Trimming shortened V by 5 bases and J by 8 bases, and 6 bases separated the two germline ends. Germline CDR1 SGHAT, CDR2 FQNNGV. The CDR3 contains 11 residues. The chain's CDR3 is CASSPMGELFF. CDR3 nucleotide sequence: TGTGCCAGCAGCCCCATGGGGGAGCTGTTTTTT.

The sample holds many counts of this clonotype. This chain links TRBV24-1 with TRBJ1-1; the D is unclear. Trimming left V 3 bases short and J 5 bases short, with 9 bases between. Per the germline V gene, CDR1 is KGHDR and CDR2 is SFDVKD. This CDR3 has 13 amino acids. CDR3 in DNA: TGTGCCACCAGTGATAAGGGTTATACTGAAGCTTTCTTT. It specifies CATSDKGYTEAFF.

This clonotype was seen a handful of times. The gene calls are TRBV10-3 and TRBJ1-6; 7 bases are a match to TRBD1. With V trimmed by 10 bases and J by 7 bases, 4 bases remained unmatched. The CDR3 sequence is 12 residues long. Germline CDR1 reads ENHRY; CDR2 reads SYGVKD. The CDR3 DNA sequence: TGTGCCACCCGACAGGGAAATTCACCCCTCCACTTT. Translating it yields CATRQGNSPLHF.

The chain is built from TRBV5-5 and TRBJ2-5, with 8 bases lining up with TRBD2. Trimming cost V 5 bases and J 4 bases; bases outside gene matches: 16. The germline V gene has CDR1 SGHKS and CDR2 YYEKEE (reference sequence). The CDR3 totals 17 residues. CDR3: CASSSQSGGGLPETQYF. CDR3 sequence (DNA): TGTGCCAGCAGTTCTCAATCCGGGGGGGGTTTGCCAGAGACCCAGTACTTC. The entire variable domain, with the rest obtained from reference TRBV5-5 and TRBJ2-5, is as follows: DAGVTQSPTHLIKTRGQQVTLRCSPISGHKSVSWYQQVLGQGPQFIFQYYEKEERGRGNFPDRFSARQFPNYSSELNVNALLLGDSALYLCASSSQSGGGLPETQYFGPGTRLLVL.

This clonotype was seen a few times. The V call is TRBV27, the J call TRBJ2-5; TRBD2 matches 11 bases. The CDR3 is 15 residues long. CDR1 is MNHEY and CDR2 is SMNVEV in the germline V gene (reference sequence). After removal of 5 bases from V and 5 bases from J, the junction contained 7 bases not matched to a gene. The CDR3 reads CASSALAGGTETQYF. As DNA, the CDR3 is TGTGCCAGCAGTGCGCTAGCGGGAGGCACGGAGACCCAGTACTTC.

Comment on this clonotype: Since no conserved phenylalanine or tryptophan closes the CDR3, a read error is the likely cause. The V and J genes are TRBV11-3 and TRBJ2-2; D is uncertain. V was clipped by 5 bases and J by 6 bases, with 10 bases between them. The CDR3 is made up of 13 amino acids. The germline V gene has CDR1 SGHNT and CDR2 YENEEA. The DNA of the CDR3 is TGTGCCAGCAGCGCACACACTGCCGGGGAGCTGTTTCTT. The encoded protein is CASSAHTAGELFL.

CDR3 nucleotides: TGTGCCAGTAGTATTTCGACCGTTTATGGCTACACCTTC. Residues: CASSISTVYGYTF. The chain links TRBV19 to TRBJ1-2; D not resolved. The germline CDR1 and CDR2 sequences are LNHDA and SQIVND (reference sequence). Trimming shortened V by 3 bases and J by 5 bases, and 10 bases separated the two germline ends. CDR3 size: 13 residues. The whole variable domain, remainder taken from reference TRBV19 and TRBJ1-2, is DGGITQSPKYLFRKEGQNVTLSCEQNLNHDAMYWYRQDPGQGLRLIYYSQIVNDFQKGDIAEGYSVSREKKESFPLTVTSAQKNPTAFYLCASSISTVYGYTFGSGTRLTVV.

This clonotype was seen ten or more times. The rearrangement links TRBV29-1 to TRBJ2-5; D gene ambiguous. In germline, CDR1 is SQVTM, CDR2 ANQGSEA. The CDR3 covers 11 residues. V was pared by 4 bases and J by 5 bases, with 8 bases between. CDR3 residues: CSVVDVETQYF. In nucleotides, the CDR3 is TGCAGCGTTGTGGATGTCGAGACCCAGTACTTC.

Notes on this clonotype: This could be a read error, since a much larger clone is one nucleotide away. The V gene is TRBV5-1, the J gene TRBJ1-1; 8 positions agree with TRBD1. Germline V lookup: CDR1 SGHRS, CDR2 YFSETQ. The CDR3 is 17 amino acids. CDR3 coding DNA: TGCGCCAGCAGCTTGGAAGGACAGGGAGGGGCCAACACTAAAGCTTTCTTT. It yields the protein CASSLEGQGGANTKAFF.

This clonotype was detected ten times or more. This chain joins TRBV2 and TRBJ2-7; D might be TRBD1 or TRBD2, each matching 6 bases. Germline V CDR1 and CDR2: SNHLY, FYNNEI. Trimming shortened V by 6 bases and J by 9 bases, and 18 bases separated the two germline ends. The length of the CDR3 is 13 residues. The CDR3 DNA reads as TGTGCCAGCAGGCCCGGGGGCGCGCCATGGCAGTACTTC. It is translated as CASRPGGAPWQYF. The full variable domain, with the rest looked up from reference TRBV2 and TRBJ2-7, is EPEVTQTPSHQVTQMGQEVILRCVPISNHLYFYWYRQILGQKVEFLVSFYNNEISEKSEIFDDQFSVERPDGSNFTLKIRSTKLEDSAMYFCASRPGGAPWQYFGPGTRLTVT.

This clonotype turned up a few times. A much larger clone lies one base from this, so it may be a read error. The gene calls are TRBV7-9 and TRBJ2-1, with D maybe TRBD2 (6 bases). CDR1 SEHNR and CDR2 FQNEAQ come from the germline V gene (reference sequence). The CDR3 sequence is 15 residues long. CDR3 sequence reads: CSSSPRRATANEQFF. Written as DNA, the CDR3 is TGTTCCAGCAGCCCGCGGAGGGCCACGGCCAATGAGCAGTTCTTC.